What follows are 2 T cell receptor beta chains derived from one specimen sequenced in a study of Ad26.COV2.S vaccination and SARS-CoV-2 variants. Treatment reported: around 19 received Ad26.COV2.S at low or high dose, single or two shots; about 5 received placebo; per-sample allocation not given. Day 63 following the first vaccine or placebo injection was when the samples were taken. The assay was immunoSEQ multiplex PCR, and TCRdb's table has in-frame clones only and misses some. Here the sample spans about 350,000 clones, roughly 84% being singletons. The sequencing here drew on peripheral blood, taken in a trial of Ad26.COV2.S vaccine versus placebo. These receptors were taken from a person between 18 and 65 years old who received the Ad26.COV2.S COVID-19 vaccine or a placebo.

The chain is built from TRBV6-4 and TRBJ2-7; no clear D. V was shortened by 11 bases and J by 2 bases, with 10 bases between the two germline ends. Per germline, CDR1 MRHNA and CDR2 SNTAGT. The CDR3 spans 11 residues. The CDR3 sequence is CALRFAYEQYF. The CDR3 DNA sequence: TGTGCCCTTCGGTTTGCCTACGAGCAGTACTTC.

V and J are TRBV6-5 and TRBJ2-7; D may be TRBD1 (6 bases). The CDR3 runs to 15 residues. The V end was cut by 6 bases, the J end by 3 bases, with 18 bases between. Germline V gives CDR1 MNHEY, CDR2 SVGAGI. CDR3 region: CASRPLTGPDYEQYF. The CDR3 nucleotides are TGTGCCAGCAGACCCCTAACAGGGCCCGACTACGAGCAGTACTTC.